This T cell receptor beta chain stems from a study of CD8+ T cells in alopecia areata. Extracted RNA was reverse transcribed into cDNA, the sequencing template. The repertoire was sequenced with immunoSEQ multiplex PCR; TCRdb's copy has only in-frame clones and lacks some. Of about 150,000 clones listed, about two thirds were seen once; the top ten hold roughly a third. PBMCs, the starting material, were the source of sorted CD4+ and CD8+ T cells. V was trimmed by 4 bases and J by 1 base, leaving 10 bases between them. CDR1 and CDR2 from the germline V gene are SGHAT and FQNNGV. The CDR3 contains 14 residues.

V gene TRBV11-2 combines with J gene TRBJ2-5, with D possibly matching TRBD2 (5 bases). Sequenced input: CD8+ T cells sorted from blood. This clonotype was sampled from a human donor in good health. CDR3 in DNA: TGTGCCAGCAGCTCCACCGGGATCCAAGAGACCCAGTACTTC. It translates to CASSSTGIQETQYF.